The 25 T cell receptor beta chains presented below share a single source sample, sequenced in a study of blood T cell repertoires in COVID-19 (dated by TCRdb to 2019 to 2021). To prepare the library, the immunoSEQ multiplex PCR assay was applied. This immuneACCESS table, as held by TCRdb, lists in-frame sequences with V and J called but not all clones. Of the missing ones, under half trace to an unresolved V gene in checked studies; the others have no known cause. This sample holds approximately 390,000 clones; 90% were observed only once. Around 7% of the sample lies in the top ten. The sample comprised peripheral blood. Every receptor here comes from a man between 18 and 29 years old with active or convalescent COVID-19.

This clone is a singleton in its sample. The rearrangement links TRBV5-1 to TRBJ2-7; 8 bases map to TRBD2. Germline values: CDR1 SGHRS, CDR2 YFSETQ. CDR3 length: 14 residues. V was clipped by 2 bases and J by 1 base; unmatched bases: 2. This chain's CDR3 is CASSLGTSSYEQYF. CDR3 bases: TGCGCCAGCAGCTTAGGGACTAGTTCCTACGAGCAGTACTTC.

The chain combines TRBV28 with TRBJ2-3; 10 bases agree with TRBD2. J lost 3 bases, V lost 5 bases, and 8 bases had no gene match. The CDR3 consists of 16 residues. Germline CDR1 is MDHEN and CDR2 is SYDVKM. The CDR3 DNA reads TGTGCCAGCAGTGCAGCCCTAGCGGGGGCGACAGATACGCAGTATTTT. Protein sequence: CASSAALAGATDTQYF.

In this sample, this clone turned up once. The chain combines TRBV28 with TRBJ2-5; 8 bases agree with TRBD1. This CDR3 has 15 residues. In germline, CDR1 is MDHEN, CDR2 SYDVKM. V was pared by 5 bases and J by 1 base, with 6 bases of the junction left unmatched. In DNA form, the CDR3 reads TGTGCCAGCAGTCCACTAACAGGGGGCCAAGAGACCCAGTACTTC. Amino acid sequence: CASSPLTGGQETQYF.

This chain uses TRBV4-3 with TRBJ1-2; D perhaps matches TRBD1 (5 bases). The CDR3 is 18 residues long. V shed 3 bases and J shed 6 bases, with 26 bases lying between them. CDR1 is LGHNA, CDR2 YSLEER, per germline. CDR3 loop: CASSHANKGVPQGNGYTF. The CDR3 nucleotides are TGCGCCAGCAGCCACGCTAATAAAGGCGTCCCCCAGGGTAATGGCTACACCTTC.

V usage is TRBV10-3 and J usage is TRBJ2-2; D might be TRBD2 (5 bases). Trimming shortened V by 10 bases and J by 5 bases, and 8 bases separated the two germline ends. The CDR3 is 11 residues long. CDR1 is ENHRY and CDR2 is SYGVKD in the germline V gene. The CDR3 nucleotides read TGTGCCACCGGACTTACCGGGGAGCTGTTTTTT. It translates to CATGLTGELFF.

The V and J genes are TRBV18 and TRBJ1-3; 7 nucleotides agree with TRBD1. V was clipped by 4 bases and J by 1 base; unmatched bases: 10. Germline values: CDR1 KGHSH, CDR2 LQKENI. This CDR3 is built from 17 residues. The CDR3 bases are TGTGCCAGCTCACAAATGGGACAGTTTTCATCTGGAAACACCATATATTTT. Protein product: CASSQMGQFSSGNTIYF.

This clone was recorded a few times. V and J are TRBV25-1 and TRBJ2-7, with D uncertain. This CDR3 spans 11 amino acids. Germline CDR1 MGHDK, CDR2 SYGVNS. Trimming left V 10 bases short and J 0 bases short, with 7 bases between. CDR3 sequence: CATDTSYEQYF. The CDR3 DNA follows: TGTGCCACTGACACCTCCTACGAGCAGTACTTC.

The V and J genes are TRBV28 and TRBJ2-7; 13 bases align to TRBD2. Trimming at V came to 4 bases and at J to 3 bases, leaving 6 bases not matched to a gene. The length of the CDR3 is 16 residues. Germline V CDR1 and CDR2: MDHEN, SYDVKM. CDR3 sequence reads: CASSYYGTSGVYEQYF. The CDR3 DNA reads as TGTGCCAGCAGTTACTATGGGACTAGCGGGGTCTACGAGCAGTACTTC.

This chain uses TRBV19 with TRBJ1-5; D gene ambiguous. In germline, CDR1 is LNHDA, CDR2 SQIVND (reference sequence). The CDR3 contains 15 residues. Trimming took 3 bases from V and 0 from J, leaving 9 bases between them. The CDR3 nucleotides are TGTGCCAGTAGTATTGGGGAGTATAGCAATCAGCCCCAGCATTTT. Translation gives CASSIGEYSNQPQHF.

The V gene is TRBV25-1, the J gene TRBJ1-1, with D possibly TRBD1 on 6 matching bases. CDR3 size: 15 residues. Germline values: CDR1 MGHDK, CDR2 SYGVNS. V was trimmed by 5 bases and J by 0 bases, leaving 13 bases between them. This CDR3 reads CASSPSTGLNTEAFF. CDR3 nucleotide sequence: TGTGCCAGCAGTCCTAGTACAGGGTTGAACACTGAAGCTTTCTTT.

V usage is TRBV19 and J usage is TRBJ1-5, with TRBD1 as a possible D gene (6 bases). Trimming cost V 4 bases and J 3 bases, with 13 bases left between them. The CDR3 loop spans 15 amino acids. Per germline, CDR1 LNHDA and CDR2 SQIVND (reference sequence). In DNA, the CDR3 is TGTGCCAGTAGTACCCTAGGGGGAAACAATCAGCCCCAGCATTTT. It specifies CASSTLGGNNQPQHF. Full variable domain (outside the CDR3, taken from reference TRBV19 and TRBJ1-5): DGGITQSPKYLFRKEGQNVTLSCEQNLNHDAMYWYRQDPGQGLRLIYYSQIVNDFQKGDIAEGYSVSREKKESFPLTVTSAQKNPTAFYLCASSTLGGNNQPQHFGDGTRLSIL.

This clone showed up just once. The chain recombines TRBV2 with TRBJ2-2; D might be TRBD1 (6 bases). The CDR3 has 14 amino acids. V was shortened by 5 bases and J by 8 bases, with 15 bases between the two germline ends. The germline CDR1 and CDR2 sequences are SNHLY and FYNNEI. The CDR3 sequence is CASSRDNPWGELFF. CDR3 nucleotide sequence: TGTGCCAGCAGTCGGGACAATCCCTGGGGGGAGCTGTTTTTT.

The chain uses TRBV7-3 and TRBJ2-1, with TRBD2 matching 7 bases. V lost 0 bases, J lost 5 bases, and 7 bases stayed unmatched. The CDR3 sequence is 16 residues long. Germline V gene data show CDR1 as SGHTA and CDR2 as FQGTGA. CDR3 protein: CASSLTHGRVNNEQFF. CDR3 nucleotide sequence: TGTGCCAGCAGCTTAACCCATGGGAGGGTAAACAATGAGCAGTTCTTC.

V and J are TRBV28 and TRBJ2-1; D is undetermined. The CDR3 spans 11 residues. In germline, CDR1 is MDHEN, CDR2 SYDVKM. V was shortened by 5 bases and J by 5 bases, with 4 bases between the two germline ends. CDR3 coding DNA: TGTGCCAGCAGTCCAAACAATGAGCAGTTCTTC. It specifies CASSPNNEQFF.

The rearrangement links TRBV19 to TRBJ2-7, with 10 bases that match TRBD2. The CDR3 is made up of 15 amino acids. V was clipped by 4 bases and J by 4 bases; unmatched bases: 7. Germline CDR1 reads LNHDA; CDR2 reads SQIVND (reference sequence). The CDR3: CASSTKREGSYEQYF. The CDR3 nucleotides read TGTGCCAGTAGTACAAAGCGGGAGGGCTCATACGAGCAGTACTTC.

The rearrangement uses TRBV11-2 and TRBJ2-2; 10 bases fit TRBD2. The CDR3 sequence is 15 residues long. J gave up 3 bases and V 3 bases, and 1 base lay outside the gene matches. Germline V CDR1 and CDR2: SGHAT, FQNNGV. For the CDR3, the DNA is TGTGCCAGCAGCTTTGGACTAGCGGACACCGGGGAGCTGTTTTTT. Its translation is CASSFGLADTGELFF.

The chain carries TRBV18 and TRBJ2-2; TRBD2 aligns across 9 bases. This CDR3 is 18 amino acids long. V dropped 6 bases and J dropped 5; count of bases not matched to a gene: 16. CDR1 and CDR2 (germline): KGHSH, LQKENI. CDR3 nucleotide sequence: TGTGCCAGCTCCCGCCCTCCTCCCGGCGGGAGGGTGACCGGGGAGCTGTTTTTT. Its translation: CASSRPPPGGRVTGELFF.

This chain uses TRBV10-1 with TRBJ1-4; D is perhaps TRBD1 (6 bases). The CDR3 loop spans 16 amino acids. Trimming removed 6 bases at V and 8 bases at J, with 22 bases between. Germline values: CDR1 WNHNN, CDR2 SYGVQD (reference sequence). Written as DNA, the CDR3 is TGCGCCAGCAGCTCGCCCCAGGGAGGGGGATGCGAAAAACTGTTTTTT. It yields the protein CASSSPQGGGCEKLFF.

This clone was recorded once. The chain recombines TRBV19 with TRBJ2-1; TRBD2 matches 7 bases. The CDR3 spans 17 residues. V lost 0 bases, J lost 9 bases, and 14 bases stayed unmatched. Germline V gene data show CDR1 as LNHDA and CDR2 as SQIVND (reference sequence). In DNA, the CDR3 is TGTGCCAGTAGTATAGAGGGGGTTAGCGGGTTACATGGTGAGCAGTTCTTC. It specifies CASSIEGVSGLHGEQFF.

The CDR3 DNA reads TGTGCCAGCAGCTTGGTTCTAGATTCACCCCTCCACTTT. Encoded protein: CASSLVLDSPLHF. The chain couples TRBV7-9 to TRBJ1-6; no reliable D call. The germline V and J ends were trimmed by 3 bases and 8 bases, with 8 bases remaining between them. CDR1 SEHNR and CDR2 FQNEAQ come from the germline V gene (reference sequence). The CDR3 extends over 13 amino acids. Together with reference TRBV7-9 and TRBJ1-6, the CDR3 gives the full variable domain: DTGVSQNPRHKITKRGQNVTFRCDPISEHNRLYWYRQTLGQGPEFLTYFQNEAQLEKSRLLSDRFSAERPKGSFSTLEIQRTEQGDSAMYLCASSLVLDSPLHFGNGTRLTVT.

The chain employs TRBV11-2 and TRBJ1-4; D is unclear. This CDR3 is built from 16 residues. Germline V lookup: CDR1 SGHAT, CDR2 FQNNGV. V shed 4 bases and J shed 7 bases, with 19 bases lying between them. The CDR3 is CASSSSKFVIGEKLFF. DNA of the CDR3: TGTGCCAGCAGCTCATCAAAGTTCGTCATCGGTGAAAAACTGTTTTTT.

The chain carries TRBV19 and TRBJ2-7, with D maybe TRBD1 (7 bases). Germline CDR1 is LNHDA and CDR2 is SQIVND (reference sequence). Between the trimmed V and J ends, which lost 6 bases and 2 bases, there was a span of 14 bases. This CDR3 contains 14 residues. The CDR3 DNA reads TGTGCCAGTAGCCTTCAGGGGGGCCCCTACGAGCAGTACTTC. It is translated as CASSLQGGPYEQYF. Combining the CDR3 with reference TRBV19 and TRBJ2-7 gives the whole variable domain DGGITQSPKYLFRKEGQNVTLSCEQNLNHDAMYWYRQDPGQGLRLIYYSQIVNDFQKGDIAEGYSVSREKKESFPLTVTSAQKNPTAFYLCASSLQGGPYEQYFGPGTRLTVT.

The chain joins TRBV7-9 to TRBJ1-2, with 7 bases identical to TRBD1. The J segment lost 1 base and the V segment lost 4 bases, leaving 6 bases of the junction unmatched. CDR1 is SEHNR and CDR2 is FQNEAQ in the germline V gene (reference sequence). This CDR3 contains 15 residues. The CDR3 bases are TGTGCCAGCAGCTACACAGGGGATCTTAACTATGGCTACACCTTC. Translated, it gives CASSYTGDLNYGYTF.

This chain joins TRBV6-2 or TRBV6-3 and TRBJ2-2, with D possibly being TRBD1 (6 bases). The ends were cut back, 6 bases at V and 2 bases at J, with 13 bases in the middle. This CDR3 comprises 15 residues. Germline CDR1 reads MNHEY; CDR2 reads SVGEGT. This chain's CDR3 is CASSRDRRNTGELFF. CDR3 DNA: TGTGCCAGCAGCCGCGACAGGAGAAACACCGGGGAGCTGTTTTTT.

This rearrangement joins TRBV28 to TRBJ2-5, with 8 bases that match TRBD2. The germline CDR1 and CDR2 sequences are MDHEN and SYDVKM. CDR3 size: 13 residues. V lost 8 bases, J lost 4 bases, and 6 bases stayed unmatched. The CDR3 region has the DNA TGTGCCAGCTTTCCGAGCGGGAGAGAGACCCAGTACTTC. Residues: CASFPSGRETQYF.